The following is a TCR beta chain sequence with its context. Looked up from germline, CDR1 is SGHVS and CDR2 is FNYEAQ. The germline V and J ends were trimmed by 2 bases and 6 bases, with 10 bases remaining between them. The CDR3 loop spans 14 amino acids. This record belongs to a study of graft-versus-host responses after intestinal transplantation. Study at large: Every one of the recipients received anti-thymocyte globulin induction and afterwards took tacrolimus and steroids for around 3 years.

Some clones are missing from TCRdb's copy, which holds only in-frame ones; the method was immunoSEQ multiplex PCR. The table has about 20,000 clones, more than 40% seen once. This clonotype was obtained from a human patient who received an intestinal transplant. Sequences were derived from alloreactive CD4+ T cells from a mixed lymphocyte reaction culture, sampled before intestinal transplant. Regarding subset: CFSE-low proliferating T cells sorted from roughly six-day pre-transplant mixed lymphocyte reaction (GvH or HvG direction). The J gene is TRBJ2-2, the V gene TRBV7-6; D is perhaps TRBD2 (6 bases). The CDR3 nucleotides are TGTGCCAGCAGCTTACTGGGGGGTTCCGGGGAGCTGTTTTTT. Its protein product is CASSLLGGSGELFF.